This record covers a single T cell receptor beta chain. What it binds is unknown. Donors each gave around 2.6 ml of blood. This sample stems from a study of monozygotic twins with inflammatory bowel disease. Study-wide points: IBD patients carried less diverse TCRbeta repertoires (inverse Simpson) than healthy co-twins. Nothing supported a single strong signal or clonotype that was associated with IBD.

From the 5' RACE reads, TCRdb lists one entry per CDR3 protein and no DNA. The repertoire table contains 350,000 to 550,000 distinct CDR3 sequences. This CDR3 is 14 amino acids long. Germline V gene sequence: CDR1 SGHVS, CDR2 FQNEAQ. The clonotype was recovered from a human donor with ulcerative colitis or Crohn's disease, or a healthy co-twin of an affected twin (not recorded which). Sequences were obtained from blood. The V call is TRBV7-8, the J call TRBJ2-7; TCRdb's D call of TRBD1 is untestable without DNA. The CDR3 region is CASSLGGGPKEQYF.